The sequence of this T cell receptor beta chain was determined in a study of early T cells in non-severe SARS-CoV-2 infection. Looking at the study overall: Bulk RNA isolated from unsorted whole blood underwent sequencing; chains were not paired. Study-level findings and limits: Clonotype matching in VDJdb favored anti-spike CD8 responses and did not capture private and CD4 specificities.

Unique molecular identifiers tagged individual cDNA molecules. A single record per CDR3 protein comes from TCRdb applying MiXCR to the 5' RACE reads. This sample has about 40,000 distinct CDR3 sequences, with roughly 4.7% found just once. The length of the CDR3 is 16 residues. The germline V and J ends were trimmed by 4 bases and 4 bases, with 19 bases remaining between them. Germline CDR1 is KGHSH and CDR2 is LQKENI. Note on this clonotype: The target antigen is unknown.

Sample: whole blood. The origin of this receptor is an adult who was a healthcare worker with PCR-confirmed SARS-CoV-2 infection or an uninfected control (not recorded which). The rearrangement joins TRBV18 to TRBJ1-1; D uncertain. CDR3 nucleotide sequence: TGTGCCAGCTCACAATCGGCGCCAACGAGCGGCACTGAAGCTTTCTTT. This sequence encodes CASSQSAPTSGTEAFF.